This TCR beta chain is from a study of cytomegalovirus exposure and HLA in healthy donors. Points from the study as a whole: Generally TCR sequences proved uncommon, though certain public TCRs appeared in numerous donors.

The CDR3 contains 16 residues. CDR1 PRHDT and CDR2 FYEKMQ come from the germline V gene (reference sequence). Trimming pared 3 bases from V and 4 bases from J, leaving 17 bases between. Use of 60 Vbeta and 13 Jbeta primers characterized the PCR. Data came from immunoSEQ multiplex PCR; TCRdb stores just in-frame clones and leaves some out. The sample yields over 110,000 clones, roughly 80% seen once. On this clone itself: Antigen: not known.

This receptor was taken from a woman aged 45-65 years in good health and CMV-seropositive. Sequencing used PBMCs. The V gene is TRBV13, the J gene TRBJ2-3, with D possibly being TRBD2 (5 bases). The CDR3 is CASSFTRDRSSDTQYF. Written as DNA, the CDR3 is TGTGCCAGCAGCTTTACTAGAGACCGCTCCTCAGATACGCAGTATTTT.